This record looks at one T cell receptor beta chain sequence and its context. Patients were excluded for autoimmune disease history or systemic immunosuppression. These data are taken from a study of OX40 agonist ivuxolimab in advanced cancers. Whole-study context: Patients received ivuxolimab, an intravenous treatment, every 2 weeks at 0.01 to 10 mg/kg. From 23 to 79 years was the age range, with a mean of approximately 63 years, and approximately 80% were male.

TCRdb keeps only in-frame clones here, not all; method: immunoSEQ multiplex PCR. This table has about 71,000 clones, 80% to 85% appearing once. The CDR3 extends over 13 amino acids. CDR1 is ENHRY and CDR2 is SYGVKD in the germline V gene. Trimming took 2 bases from V and 5 from J, leaving 7 bases between them. The receptor was derived from an adult with an advanced solid tumor such as melanoma, head and neck, liver or kidney cancer. The chain recombines TRBV10-3 with TRBJ1-3; D might be TRBD1 (5 bases). The sample in question was CD4+ or CD8+ T cells sorted from blood, obtained in a trial of the OX40 agonist ivuxolimab. The CDR3 loop is CAISEDSRNTIYF. The DNA of the CDR3 is TGTGCCATCAGTGAGGACAGCCGAAACACCATATATTTT.